A selection of T cell receptor beta chains follows, all from one sample in a study of blood T cell repertoires in COVID-19. Sequenced by immunoSEQ multiplex PCR; TCRdb stores in-frame clones only, minus some. Of 250,000 or so clones listed, 80% to 85% are singletons. Sequencing input: peripheral blood. The receptor set was obtained from a man in his sixties with acute or convalescent COVID-19. The CDR3 runs from the conserved cysteine through the conserved F or W. D genes are given only for firm matches.

J | D | V | CDR3
TRBJ2-1 | TRBD1 | TRBV7-6 | CASRSRPGQGNNEQFF
TRBJ2-7 | TRBD2 | TRBV6-7 | CASSYGGLAGVTYEQYF
TRBJ2-3 | NA | TRBV9 | CASSPLLRDTQYF
TRBJ2-2 | NA | TRBV5-1 | CASSSNPAARAGELFF
TRBJ2-7 | NA | TRBV19 | CASSMGRGVSYEQYF
TRBJ2-2 | NA | TRBV3-1/TRBV3-2 | CASSQMEGSTGELFF
TRBJ1-6 | NA | TRBV5-1 | CASSSREGSPLHF
TRBJ2-3 | NA | TRBV7-2 | CASSSQTTRHTDTQYF
TRBJ2-5 | NA | TRBV10-3 | CAISAPGEGSTQYF
TRBJ2-1 | TRBD2 | TRBV4-3 | CASSQGTSGRVSGEQFF
TRBJ2-5 | NA | TRBV7-2 | CASSLGTDQETQYF
TRBJ2-1 | TRBD2 | TRBV28 | CASRGEGSLYNEQFF
TRBJ2-3 | NA | TRBV6-5 | CASRPTGGGTSPQYF
TRBJ1-3 | NA | TRBV19 | CASSAAEWTIYF
TRBJ1-2 | TRBD1 | TRBV5-1 | CASSQGQGSDGYTF
TRBJ2-2 | NA | TRBV7-3 | CASSLGLANTGELFF
TRBJ2-7 | TRBD2 | TRBV5-6 | CASSATSGRTSYEQYF
TRBJ1-4 | NA | TRBV7-6 | CASREEGSNEKLFF
TRBJ2-1 | NA | TRBV3-1/TRBV3-2 | CASSQVVSEQFF
TRBJ1-1 | NA | TRBV5-1 | CASSLGRARNTEAFF
TRBJ1-1 | NA | TRBV3-1/TRBV3-2 | CASSTHTRDTEAFF
TRBJ2-7 | NA | TRBV2 | CASSEEEFPVPYEQYF
TRBJ2-1 | TRBD2 | TRBV9 | CASSVVAGVGYNEQFF
TRBJ2-2 | TRBD2 | TRBV27 | CASSFPPASGIPGELFF
TRBJ1-4 | TRBD1 | TRBV5-4 | CASSSRTGADEKLFF
TRBJ2-3 | TRBD1 | TRBV6-5 | CASSPDRGRLDTQYF
TRBJ1-1 | NA | TRBV5-1 | CASSLGQVTEAFF